Shown below are 10 T cell receptor beta chains from a single sample sequenced in a study of naive and memory T cell subsets. For blood and skin samples, reverse transcription used TCR alpha and beta constant primers. Each CDR3 protein is one row after TCRdb ran MiXCR on the 5' RACE reads. The table lists over 25,000 distinct CDR3 sequences, 20% to 25% of them singletons. Whole-blood samples were around 2.5 ml of peripheral blood from healthy adult volunteers. The receptor set was obtained from a female donor in good health.

The rearrangement joins TRBV5-1 to TRBJ2-7; D uncertain. Trimming shortened V by 3 bases and J by 4 bases, and 14 bases separated the two germline ends. Germline CDR1 is SGHRS and CDR2 is YFSETQ. This CDR3 has 14 residues. CDR3 bases: TGCGCCAGCAGCTGGGGAACGGCGGAGTACGAGCAGTACTTC. Amino acids: CASSWGTAEYEQYF.

This sequence joins TRBV29-1 and TRBJ1-2; D is unresolved. Germline lookup yields CDR1 SQVTM and CDR2 ANQGSEA. Between the trimmed V and J ends, which lost 4 bases and 5 bases, there was a span of 2 bases. This CDR3 contains 9 residues. The chain's CDR3 is CSVGYGYTF. The CDR3 DNA follows: TGCAGCGTTGGGTATGGCTACACCTTC.

The rearrangement links TRBV7-6 to TRBJ2-1, with 12 bases that match TRBD2. Germline CDR1 and CDR2: SGHVS and FNYEAQ. The CDR3 is made up of 18 amino acids. The junction had 13 bases not matched to a gene; V was cut back by 5 bases and J by 5 bases. The CDR3 DNA sequence: TGTGCCAGCAGCGGCCGGGCTAGCGGGGGGGTTGTGCACAATGAGCAGTTCTTC. It yields the protein CASSGRASGGVVHNEQFF.

There are a few counts of this clonotype. The rearrangement joins TRBV7-9 to TRBJ1-1; no reliable D call. CDR1 is SEHNR, CDR2 FQNEAQ, per germline (reference sequence). The CDR3 totals 13 residues. Trimming stripped 6 bases from V and 5 bases from J, with 13 bases between. CDR3 protein: CASSQLVGTEAFF. DNA for the CDR3: TGTGCCAGCAGTCAATTGGTAGGGACTGAAGCTTTCTTT.

This clonotype showed up many times. The chain links TRBV18 to TRBJ2-7, with 7 bases aligning to TRBD1. Losses at the gene ends were 3 bases for V and 2 bases for J; bases not matched to a gene: 4. Germline V gene data show CDR1 as KGHSH and CDR2 as LQKENI. The CDR3 sequence is 14 residues long. CDR3 residues: CASSPRGQTYEQYF. The CDR3 DNA is TGTGCCAGCTCACCGAGGGGGCAGACCTACGAGCAGTACTTC.

As regards this clonotype: It may be a read error: a sequence one base away is much more abundant. The rearrangement links TRBV30 to TRBJ2-2; tentatively, D is TRBD1 (5 bases). This CDR3 region has 14 residues. Germline V gene lookup returns CDR1 GTSNPN and CDR2 SVGIG (reference sequence). DNA for the CDR3: TGTGCCTGGGACCGAATAAGGGGCACCCGGGAGCTGTTTTTT. Its translation: CAWDRIRGTRELFF.

This clonotype has at least ten counts. The genes are TRBV7-3 and TRBJ2-1; D perhaps matches TRBD1 (5 bases). From germline, CDR1 is SGHTA and CDR2 FQGTGA. The CDR3 is 13 residues long. The V end was cut by 1 base, the J end by 8 bases, with 9 bases between. The CDR3 sequence is CASSLKVRDEQFF. The CDR3 DNA sequence: TGTGCCAGCAGCTTAAAAGTCAGGGATGAGCAGTTCTTC.

This clonotype was seen ten or more times. The CDR3, as DNA: TGTGCCAGCAGTTACTGGGGGTTTAGAGCTGAAGCTTTCTTT. This sequence encodes CASSYWGFRAEAFF. The chain recombines TRBV6-5 with TRBJ1-1; D might be TRBD1 (5 bases). The CDR3 is 14 amino acids. The germline V gene has CDR1 MNHEY and CDR2 SVGAGI. V was cut by 1 base and J by 6 bases, with 12 bases left in between.

This clonotype was seen at least ten times. This chain uses TRBV29-1 with TRBJ2-1, with 7 bases that match TRBD2. CDR1 is SQVTM and CDR2 is ANQGSEA in the germline V gene. The J segment lost 4 bases and the V segment lost 3 bases, leaving 9 bases of the junction unmatched. The CDR3 totals 15 residues. CDR3 region: CSVDYPGGTYNEQFF. The DNA for the CDR3 is TGCAGCGTTGATTACCCCGGGGGGACTTACAATGAGCAGTTCTTC.

By share, this clonotype counts as medium-sized (0.01 to 0.1%). The chain recombines TRBV5-1 with TRBJ2-1; perhaps D is TRBD1 or TRBD2 (6 bases each). V was trimmed by 0 bases and J by 1 base, leaving 8 bases between them. The CDR3 runs 15 residues. Germline assignment: CDR1 SGHRS and CDR2 YFSETQ. CDR3 protein: CASSLEGGSYNEQFF. CDR3 coding DNA: TGCGCCAGCAGCTTGGAGGGGGGTTCCTACAATGAGCAGTTCTTC.